This TCR beta chain derives from a study of blood T cell repertoires in COVID-19. This CDR3 comprises 13 residues. The trim removed 5 bases at V and 5 bases at J, leaving 5 bases unmatched. Original handling: Reference gene primer amplification in the assay estimated nucleated cell counts. Sequenced by immunoSEQ multiplex PCR; TCRdb stores in-frame clones only, minus some. The V and J calls and clone size come from that table; D and trimming were worked out from the DNA. This sample carries 430,000 or so clones, 88% of them seen once, and the ten largest clones take 1.4% to 1.5%. Recruitment covered about two dozen US areas and drew participants whose ages spanned about 18 to 95 years. Categorization into cohorts depended on clinical history that participants reported. Within 2 weeks before study entry, exposed participants met a COVID-19 case.

Material for sequencing was PBMCs or T cells enriched from blood (not recorded which). The chain carries TRBV12-3 or TRBV12-4 and TRBJ2-7, with 8 bases matching TRBD1. This clonotype was obtained from a woman under 30 who had been exposed to COVID-19. CDR3 sequence (DNA): TGTGCCAGCAGTCCAGGACAGGGAAACGAGCAGTACTTC. Encoded protein: CASSPGQGNEQYF.